Below, 16 T cell receptor beta chains from the same sample are listed, as sequenced in a study of blood T cell repertoires in COVID-19. Sequencing used immunoSEQ multiplex PCR; TCRdb keeps in-frame clones, though not all of them. The table records 200,000 or so clones, more than 70% of them present only once. Sequences were obtained from PBMCs or T cells enriched from blood (not recorded which). The receptors come from a middle-aged woman with acute COVID-19.

The chain combines TRBV5-1 with TRBJ1-1, with TRBD1 matching 8 bases. The CDR3 extends over 15 amino acids. Per the germline V gene, CDR1 is SGHRS and CDR2 is YFSETQ. Trimming cost V 3 bases and J 2 bases; bases outside gene matches: 6. CDR3 coding DNA: TGCGCCAGCAGCTCGGACAGGGCCAAAAACACTGAAGCTTTCTTT. Translation: CASSSDRAKNTEAFF. The full variable domain, rest sourced from reference TRBV5-1 and TRBJ1-1, is KAGVTQTPRYLIKTRGQQVTLSCSPISGHRSVSWYQQTPGQGLQFLFEYFSETQRNKGNFPGRFSGRQFSNSRSEMNVSTLELGDSALYLCASSSDRAKNTEAFFGQGTRLTVV.

This sequence joins TRBV5-1 and TRBJ2-2; 13 bases are shared with TRBD2. V gave up 3 bases and J gave up 3 bases; unmatched junction bases: 2. The germline V gene has CDR1 SGHRS and CDR2 YFSETQ. The CDR3 runs to 16 residues. The CDR3 spells CASSWGLAGYTGELFF. The CDR3 region has the DNA TGCGCCAGCAGCTGGGGACTAGCGGGATACACCGGGGAGCTGTTTTTT.

The chain recombines TRBV7-9 with TRBJ1-2; D not resolved. V lost 3 bases to trimming and J lost 4 bases, with 18 bases between them. The CDR3 has 16 amino acids. Germline loops: CDR1 SEHNR, CDR2 FQNEAQ (reference sequence). The CDR3: CASSFALEDKGYGYTF. For the CDR3, the DNA is TGTGCCAGCAGCTTCGCTTTGGAGGATAAGGGCTATGGCTACACCTTC.

The chain has TRBV7-9 and TRBJ2-3, with TRBD2 identical over 9 bases. CDR1 is SEHNR, CDR2 FQNEAQ, per germline (reference sequence). V shed 11 bases, J shed 2 bases, and the junction held 14 bases outside the gene matches. This CDR3 has 16 amino acids. The CDR3 region is CAVQGRLADYTDTQYF. In nucleotides, the CDR3 is TGTGCCGTTCAGGGTAGACTAGCGGATTACACAGATACGCAGTATTTT.

The chain uses TRBV24-1 and TRBJ2-1; 11 bases fit TRBD2. CDR1 and CDR2 from the germline V gene are KGHDR and SFDVKD. The V segment lost 4 bases and the J segment 7 bases; nucleotides outside the gene matches: 8. The CDR3 is 16 residues long. CDR3: CATSDPTSGSGNEQFF. CDR3 DNA: TGTGCCACCAGTGACCCTACTAGCGGGAGTGGAAATGAGCAGTTCTTC.

The chain uses TRBV6-5 and TRBJ2-1; 9 bases agree with TRBD1. The CDR3 contains 14 residues. J lost 12 bases, V lost 6 bases, and 12 bases had no gene match. Per the germline V gene, CDR1 is MNHEY and CDR2 is SVGAGI. CDR3 DNA sequence: TGTGCCAGCAGGCCGGGGACAGGGCTTCGAAGGCAGTTCTTC. Its translation is CASRPGTGLRRQFF.

As DNA, the CDR3 is TGCGCCAGCAAAGCTAGCGAACTTGGGGCCGGGGAGCTGTTTTTT. It yields the protein CASKASELGAGELFF. The rearrangement links TRBV5-1 to TRBJ2-2, with a weak D call TRBD2 (6 bases). Germline CDR1 SGHRS, CDR2 YFSETQ. With 6 bases removed from V and 6 bases from J, the gap between germline ends came to 18 bases. This CDR3 is built from 15 residues.

This clone showed up just once. The V and J genes are TRBV15 and TRBJ2-1; D is unclear. The CDR3 runs 16 residues. Trimming removed 0 bases from V and 3 bases from J, with 12 bases in between. Germline CDR1 LNHNV, CDR2 YYDKDF (reference sequence). The CDR3 reads CATSRDKLGDYNEQFF. In DNA form, the CDR3 reads TGTGCCACCAGCAGAGACAAGCTCGGAGACTACAATGAGCAGTTCTTC.

This rearrangement joins TRBV6-5 to TRBJ1-2; D unresolved. Germline CDR1 is MNHEY and CDR2 is SVGAGI. The V and J ends lost 8 bases and 4 bases respectively, with 17 bases between them. The CDR3 contains 14 residues. Here the CDR3 DNA reads TGTGCCAGCGGAGCCGAGACCTCGGCCTATGGCTACACCTTC. Its protein is CASGAETSAYGYTF.

The CDR3 is CSVERANYGYTF. The CDR3 bases are TGCAGCGTTGAAAGAGCGAACTATGGCTACACCTTC. The chain is built from TRBV29-1 and TRBJ1-2; D gene ambiguous. Per the germline V gene, CDR1 is SQVTM and CDR2 is ANQGSEA. The CDR3 loop spans 12 amino acids. V lost 2 bases and J 2 bases, leaving 6 bases between the germline ends.

The rearrangement links TRBV6-2 or TRBV6-3 to TRBJ2-4, with D possibly TRBD1 on 6 matching bases. Germline assignment: CDR1 MNHEY and CDR2 SVGEGT. Between the trimmed V and J ends, which lost 3 bases and 2 bases, there was a span of 11 bases. This CDR3 contains 15 residues. The CDR3, as DNA: TGTGCCAGCAGTTATCCAGGGGCGACCAAAAACATTCAGTACTTC. Its protein is CASSYPGATKNIQYF.

On this clone itself: This CDR3 is also generated by other DNA sequences in the sample. The chain uses TRBV3-1 (or the pseudogene TRBV3-2) and TRBJ1-6, with TRBD1 identical over 9 bases. The CDR3 covers 14 residues. The germline CDR1 and CDR2 sequences are LGHDT and YNNKEL (reference sequence). J gave up 7 bases and V 3 bases, and 1 base lay outside the gene matches. CDR3 sequence reads: CASSHGTGNSPLHF. The DNA for the CDR3 is TGTGCCAGCAGCCACGGGACAGGGAATTCACCCCTCCACTTT.

The chain has TRBV2 and TRBJ2-3; D gene unclear. Germline V gives CDR1 SNHLY, CDR2 FYNNEI. V lost 6 bases and J 3 bases, leaving 13 bases between the germline ends. The CDR3 has 14 residues. The CDR3 region has the DNA TGTGCCAGCAGCCGAAAATTCGGGACAGATACGCAGTATTTT. It codes for CASSRKFGTDTQYF.

This clone was observed a single time. The CDR3 sequence is CASSVGTGQGQPQHF. The CDR3 DNA is TGTGCCAGCAGCGTAGGGACAGGGCAAGGCCAGCCCCAGCATTTT. The chain joins TRBV9 to TRBJ1-5; 8 bases fit TRBD1. Germline CDR1 is SGDLS and CDR2 is YYNGEE. V dropped 0 bases and J dropped 7; count of bases not matched to a gene: 6. The CDR3 sequence is 15 residues long.

The chain is built from TRBV19 and TRBJ1-4; TRBD1 matches at 7 bases. V lost 10 bases to trimming and J lost 3 bases; unmatched junction nucleotides: 5. In germline, CDR1 is LNHDA, CDR2 SQIVND (reference sequence). This CDR3 has 13 residues. The CDR3 DNA reads TGTGCCACACAGGGGCGAGCTAATGAAAAACTGTTTTTT. It encodes CATQGRANEKLFF.

This clone was found once. J is TRBJ1-5 and V is TRBV24-1, with 7 bases fitting TRBD1. There are 14 residues in the CDR3. The trim removed 8 bases at V and 2 bases at J, leaving 5 bases unmatched. Per germline, CDR1 KGHDR and CDR2 SFDVKD. Written as DNA, the CDR3 is TGTGCCACCACACAGGGGAGTGGCAATCAGCCCCAGCATTTT. Its protein is CATTQGSGNQPQHF.